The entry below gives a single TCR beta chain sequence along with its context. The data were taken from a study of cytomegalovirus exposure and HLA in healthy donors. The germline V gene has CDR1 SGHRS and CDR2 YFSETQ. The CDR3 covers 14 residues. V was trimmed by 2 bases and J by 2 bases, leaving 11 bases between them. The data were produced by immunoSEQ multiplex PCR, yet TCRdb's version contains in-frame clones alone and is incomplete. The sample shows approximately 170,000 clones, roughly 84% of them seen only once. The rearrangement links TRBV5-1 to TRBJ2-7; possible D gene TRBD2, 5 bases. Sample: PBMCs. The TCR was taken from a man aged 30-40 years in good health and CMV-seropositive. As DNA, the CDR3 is TGCGCCAGCAGCTTAAGGCAGGAGGCCTACGAGCAGTACTTC. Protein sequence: CASSLRQEAYEQYF.